This T cell receptor (beta chain) is from a study of shared clonotypes between healthy human individuals. Germline assignment: CDR1 SQVTM and CDR2 ANQGSEA. V gave up 6 bases and J gave up 5 bases, with 20 bases separating them. This CDR3 has 14 residues. CD4+ cells yielded CD45RA+ naive and CD45RA-negative memory subsets. The table came from immunoSEQ multiplex PCR; TCRdb's copy has only in-frame clones and leaves some out. The table shows 800,000 to 1,200,000 clones, with approximately 80% occurring only once. The sequence was collected from a man between 18 and 29 years old in good health. Some clones in this sample may be carry-over from other donors' samples. Source material: memory CD4+ T cells from PBMCs. Subset indicated: CD45RA-negative fraction. V gene TRBV29-1 combines with J gene TRBJ2-7; D remains ambiguous. The CDR3 DNA sequence: TGCAGCGTGCGGTTTGGGCAGCCTTTTGACGAGCAGTACTTC. Its protein is CSVRFGQPFDEQYF.